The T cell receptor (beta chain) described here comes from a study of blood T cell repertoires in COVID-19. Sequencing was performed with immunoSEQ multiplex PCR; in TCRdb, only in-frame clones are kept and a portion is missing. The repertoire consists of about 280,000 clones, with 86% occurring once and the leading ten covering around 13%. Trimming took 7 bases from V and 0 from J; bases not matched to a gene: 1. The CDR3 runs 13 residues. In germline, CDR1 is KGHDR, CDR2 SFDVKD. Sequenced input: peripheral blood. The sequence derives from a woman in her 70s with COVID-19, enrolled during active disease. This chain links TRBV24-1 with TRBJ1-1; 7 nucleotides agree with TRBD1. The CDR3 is CATRTGLNTEAFF. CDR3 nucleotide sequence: TGTGCCACCAGGACAGGGTTGAACACTGAAGCTTTCTTT.